This T cell receptor beta chain originates from a study of cytomegalovirus exposure and HLA in healthy donors. Per germline, CDR1 SNHLY and CDR2 FYNNEI. The J segment lost 1 base and the V segment lost 4 bases, leaving 6 bases of the junction unmatched. CDR3 length: 15 amino acids. PCR used 60 Vbeta primers and 13 Jbeta primers. Repertoires were generated with immunoSEQ multiplex PCR, while TCRdb's copy carries only in-frame clones and drops some. The data hold 150,000 to 200,000 clones, with about four fifths observed a single time. Study-wide findings and caveats: Further analysis, carried out later, found HLA-associated TCR beta chains more clonally expanded than equally common other chains. Association with HLA alleles at 0.05 false discovery rate was found for 15,000 to 20,000 TCR beta sequences in a later analysis. Over 150 TCR beta chains were listed as cytomegalovirus-associated.

This clone appeared a few times. The target antigen is unknown. Sample: PBMCs. The rearrangement joins TRBV2 to TRBJ1-1; 7 bases match TRBD1. The sequence derives from a man in his late teens or twenties in good health and CMV-seronegative. CDR3 DNA sequence: TGTGCCAGCAGTGCACGGGACAGATCGAACACTGAAGCTTTCTTT. Translating gives CASSARDRSNTEAFF. The whole variable domain, filled in from reference TRBV2 and TRBJ1-1, reads EPEVTQTPSHQVTQMGQEVILRCVPISNHLYFYWYRQILGQKVEFLVSFYNNEISEKSEIFDDQFSVERPDGSNFTLKIRSTKLEDSAMYFCASSARDRSNTEAFFGQGTRLTVV.